This T cell receptor (beta chain) originates from a study of CD8+ T cells in alopecia areata. Sequencing templates came from extracted RNA that was reverse transcribed into cDNA. Here immunoSEQ multiplex PCR was the method, and the copy in TCRdb shows in-frame clones only, minus some. The sample includes 90,000 to 100,000 clones, roughly 64% of them seen just once. V was pared by 4 bases and J by 0 bases, with 9 bases between. The CDR3 is made up of 14 amino acids. The V gene's germline CDR1 is SQVTM and CDR2 ANQGSEA. Treatment denoted: oral pan-JAK inhibitor, 5-10 mg twice daily. Sequenced here: CD8+ T cells sorted from blood, sampled at week 4, from a patient treated with tofacitinib. V usage is TRBV29-1 and J usage is TRBJ2-2; a possible D gene is TRBD2 (6 bases). The sequence came from a human donor with alopecia areata. CDR3 bases: TGCAGCGTTGCGGGGGTAACGAACACCGGGGAGCTGTTTTTT. Protein sequence: CSVAGVTNTGELFF.